This TCR beta chain was sequenced during a study of T cells in Graves' hyperthyroidism and ophthalmopathy. Findings and caveats of the study: The blood repertoire included most of the expanded thyroid clonotypes above 0.001. The model identified upcoming ophthalmopathy a median approximately six months ahead of onset. A model built on 13 V-J features separated ophthalmopathy from stable hyperthyroidism.

Each 10 ml fresh peripheral blood draw supplied the PBMCs. The CDR3 consists of 15 residues. Trimming pared 2 bases from V and 0 bases from J, leaving 10 bases between. Per the germline V gene, CDR1 is SGHDN and CDR2 is FVKESK. Remarks on this clonotype: Its antigen is undetermined.

Amplification of TCR beta CDR3 regions was performed using RNA transcripts as template. The HTBI primer set was used in a first-round RT-PCR of the TCR CDR3. TCRdb re-called the multiplex PCR reads with MiXCR, one entry per CDR3 protein. Here the sample spans about 530,000 distinct CDR3 sequences, roughly 17% being singletons. The source material was blood. This chain links TRBV14 with TRBJ2-5; D gene ambiguous. This receptor was identified in a woman between 18 and 29 years old with Graves' ophthalmopathy. DNA for the CDR3: TGTGCCAGCAGCCAATTGGGGTGGTACCAAGAGACCCAGTACTTC. Its translation is CASSQLGWYQETQYF.